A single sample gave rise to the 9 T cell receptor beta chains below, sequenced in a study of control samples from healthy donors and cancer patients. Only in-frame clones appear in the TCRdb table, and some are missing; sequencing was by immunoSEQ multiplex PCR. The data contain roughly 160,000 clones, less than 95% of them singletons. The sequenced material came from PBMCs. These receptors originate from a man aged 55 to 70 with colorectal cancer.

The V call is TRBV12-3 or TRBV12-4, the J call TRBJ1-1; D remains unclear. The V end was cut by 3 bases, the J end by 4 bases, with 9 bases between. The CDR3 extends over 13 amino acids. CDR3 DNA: TGTGCCAGCAGTTTGGCGGAGGGCACTGAAGCTTTCTTT. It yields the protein CASSLAEGTEAFF.

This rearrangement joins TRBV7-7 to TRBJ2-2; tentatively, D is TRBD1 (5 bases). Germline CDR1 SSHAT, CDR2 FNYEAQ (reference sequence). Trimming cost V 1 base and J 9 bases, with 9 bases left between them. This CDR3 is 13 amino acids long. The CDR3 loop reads CASSLDQGRELFF. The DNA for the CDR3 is TGTGCCAGCAGCTTAGATCAGGGCCGGGAGCTGTTTTTT.

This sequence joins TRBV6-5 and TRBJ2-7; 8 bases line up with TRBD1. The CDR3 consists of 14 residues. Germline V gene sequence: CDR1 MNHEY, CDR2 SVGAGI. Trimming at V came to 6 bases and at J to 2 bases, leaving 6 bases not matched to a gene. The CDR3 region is CASSRQGPAYEQYF. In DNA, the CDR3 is TGTGCCAGCAGCCGACAGGGGCCAGCCTACGAGCAGTACTTC.

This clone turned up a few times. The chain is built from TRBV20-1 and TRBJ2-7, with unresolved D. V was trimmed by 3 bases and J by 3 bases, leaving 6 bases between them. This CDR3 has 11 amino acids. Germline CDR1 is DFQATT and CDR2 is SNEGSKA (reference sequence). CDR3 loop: CSARWGYEQYF. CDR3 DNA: TGCAGTGCTAGGTGGGGCTACGAGCAGTACTTC.

CDR3 nucleotide sequence: TGTGCCAGCAGTTTATCAGGGATGGGTCGCACAGATACGCAGTATTTT. Encoded protein: CASSLSGMGRTDTQYF. V is TRBV28 and J is TRBJ2-3; the D gene is possibly TRBD1 (5 bases). The germline V gene has CDR1 MDHEN and CDR2 SYDVKM. The CDR3 is 16 residues long. With 1 base removed from V and 1 base from J, the gap between germline ends came to 12 bases.

CDR3 DNA sequence: TGTGCCAGCAGTTTGGTCCGTCAAGCGAATTCACCCCTCCACTTT. Its protein is CASSLVRQANSPLHF. The chain carries TRBV6-2 or TRBV6-3 and TRBJ1-6; D unclear. CDR1 and CDR2 (germline): MNHEY, SVGEGT. Deletions cut 4 bases from V and 7 bases from J, with 14 bases between. The CDR3 loop spans 15 amino acids.

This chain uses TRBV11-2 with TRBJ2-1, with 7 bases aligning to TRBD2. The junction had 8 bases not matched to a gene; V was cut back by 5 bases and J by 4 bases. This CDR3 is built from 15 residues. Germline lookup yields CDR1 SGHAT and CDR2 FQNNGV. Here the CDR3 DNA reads TGTGCCAGCAGCATCGGACTAGGGGCGTACAATGAGCAGTTCTTC. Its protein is CASSIGLGAYNEQFF.

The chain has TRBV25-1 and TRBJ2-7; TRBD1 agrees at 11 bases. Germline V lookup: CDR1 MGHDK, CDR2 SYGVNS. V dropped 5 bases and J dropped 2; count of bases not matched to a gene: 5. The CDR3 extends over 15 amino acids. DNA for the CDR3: TGTGCCAGCAGTTTCGGGACAGGGGGGGCCTACGAGCAGTACTTC. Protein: CASSFGTGGAYEQYF.

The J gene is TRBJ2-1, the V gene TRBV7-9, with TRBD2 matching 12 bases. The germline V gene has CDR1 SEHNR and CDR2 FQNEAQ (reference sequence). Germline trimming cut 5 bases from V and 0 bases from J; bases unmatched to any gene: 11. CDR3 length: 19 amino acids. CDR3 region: CASSAPPGLAGFSYNEQFF. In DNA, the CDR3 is TGTGCCAGCAGCGCCCCTCCGGGACTAGCGGGCTTCTCCTACAATGAGCAGTTCTTC.